One and the same sample provided the 21 T cell receptor beta chains below, sequenced in a study of human T cells and chemical hapten exposure (dated by TCRdb to the early 2020s). The sample's time point label, in plain terms: pre-sensitization, week 0. This sample's treatment or condition label indicates: therapeutic diphenylcyclopropenone sensitization with weekly scalp DPC. Total RNA was isolated from unfractionated whole blood collected in Tempus Blood RNA tubes. Receptors were amplified or captured by RACE. Sequenced using a NextSeq 500. The public sequencing data were trimmed at Q25 with fastp and processed into clonotypes with MiXCR by TCRdb, which kept only in-frame beta chains. Each CDR3 protein gets just one entry, which takes the most common genes and DNA from the rows behind it. For this sample the table gives 35,000 to 45,000 distinct CDR3 sequences, of which 10% to 15% were detected only once. Jointly, the top ten make up approximately 1.9% of the sample.

The specimen was whole blood, collected in connection with sensitization to the hapten diphenylcyclopropenone (DPC). The receptor set was obtained from a woman between 40 and 55 years old with alopecia areata. Some clones in this sample may be carry-over from other donors' samples.

This clonotype was picked up a small number of times. The J gene is TRBJ2-7, the V gene TRBV7-2; TRBD1 or TRBD2 may be the D gene (5 bases each). Germline CDR1 reads SGHTA; CDR2 reads FQGNSA. The V end lost 6 bases, the J end lost 2 bases, and 14 bases lay between the germline ends. The CDR3 covers 14 residues. The chain's CDR3 is CASRYSEGPYEQYF. For the CDR3, the DNA is TGTGCCAGCAGGTACAGTGAGGGGCCCTACGAGCAGTACTTC.

This chain uses TRBV15 with TRBJ1-3, with D unresolved. This CDR3 region has 13 residues. From germline, CDR1 is LNHNV and CDR2 YYDKDF (reference sequence). Trimming shortened V by 5 bases and J by 8 bases, and 13 bases separated the two germline ends. The DNA for the CDR3 is TGTGCCACCAGCGTGGACTTGGTGGACACCATATATTTT. Its protein is CATSVDLVDTIYF.

CDR3 region: CSVERRGIRTDTQYF. In DNA form, the CDR3 reads TGCAGCGTTGAAAGGCGGGGGATTAGGACAGATACGCAGTATTTT. The V gene is TRBV29-1, the J gene TRBJ2-3; 7 bases align to TRBD2. The CDR3 sequence is 15 residues long. Looked up from germline, CDR1 is SQVTM and CDR2 is ANQGSEA. Trimming took 2 bases from V and 3 from J; bases not matched to a gene: 8.

The chain carries TRBV30 and TRBJ1-2; D gene uncertain. The V end was cut by 4 bases, the J end by 4 bases, with 10 bases between. CDR3 length: 12 residues. Germline values: CDR1 GTSNPN, CDR2 SVGIG (reference sequence). The CDR3 coding sequence is TGTGCCTGGACAGATGATCTCTATGGCTACACCTTC. This sequence encodes CAWTDDLYGYTF.

A few counts support this clonotype. One end of the junction fails to match germline, which may point to a read error. The genes are TRBV13 and TRBJ2-5; 10 nucleotides align to TRBD2. CDR3 length: 16 residues. Germline CDR1 reads PRHDT; CDR2 reads FYEKMQ (reference sequence). The CDR3 region is CANSDRLAGGEETQYF. CDR3 DNA sequence: TGTGCCAACAGCGACCGACTAGCGGGTGGGGAAGAGACCCAGTACTTC.

Comment on this clonotype: This may stem from a read error, because a much larger clone lies one nucleotide away. The chain links TRBV7-9 to TRBJ2-7; D unresolved. V gave up 1 base and J gave up 3 bases, with 4 bases separating them. Germline V gene data show CDR1 as SEHNR and CDR2 as FQNEAQ (reference sequence). The CDR3 has 12 residues. This chain's CDR3 is CASSLGDYEQYF. CDR3 coding DNA: TGTGCCAGCAGCTTAGGAGACTACGAGCAGTACTTC.

This clonotype was seen many times. V and J are TRBV10-3 and TRBJ1-1; 7 bases line up with TRBD1. J was trimmed by 4 bases and V by 6 bases; bases with no gene match: 11. The CDR3 runs to 15 residues. The germline gives CDR1 ENHRY, CDR2 SYGVKD. The CDR3 sequence is CAIRRPGQGGTEAFF. The CDR3 DNA reads as TGTGCCATCAGAAGACCAGGCCAGGGGGGCACTGAAGCTTTCTTT.

The rearrangement links TRBV27 to TRBJ2-5, with D unresolved. This CDR3 comprises 13 residues. The germline V gene encodes CDR1 MNHEY and CDR2 SMNVEV (reference sequence). Between the trimmed V and J ends, which lost 4 bases and 3 bases, there was a span of 9 bases. CDR3 nucleotide sequence: TGTGCCAGCAGTTCCTACGCGAAAGAGACCCAGTACTTC. Translated: CASSSYAKETQYF.

This clonotype was seen many times. The chain couples TRBV6-2 or TRBV6-3 to TRBJ2-3, with D unresolved. V lost 7 bases and J lost 5, with 16 bases in between. The CDR3 is made up of 14 amino acids. Germline CDR1 is MNHEY and CDR2 is SVGEGT. This CDR3 reads CASNPGQRRDTQYF. The CDR3 DNA sequence: TGTGCCAGCAACCCTGGGCAGAGGAGAGATACGCAGTATTTT.

This clonotype was seen repeatedly, ten times or more. The CDR3 reads CASSPTGGENTIYF. CDR3 DNA sequence: TGCGCCAGCAGCCCGACAGGGGGAGAAAACACCATATATTTT. The chain couples TRBV4-1 to TRBJ1-3, with 9 bases lining up with TRBD1. The CDR3 has 14 residues. Losses at the gene ends were 4 bases for V and 6 bases for J; bases not matched to a gene: 4. Germline lookup yields CDR1 MGHRA and CDR2 YSYEKL.

This clonotype was counted at least ten times. The rearrangement joins TRBV20-1 to TRBJ2-5; TRBD1 matches 7 bases. There are 13 residues in the CDR3. J was trimmed by 3 bases and V by 8 bases; bases with no gene match: 9. Germline V gives CDR1 DFQATT, CDR2 SNEGSKA (reference sequence). CDR3 bases: TGCAGTATTAGACAGGGAGTAAAAGAGACCCAGTACTTC. Translating it yields CSIRQGVKETQYF.

This clonotype was seen ten or more times. The chain combines TRBV18 with TRBJ2-7; D may be TRBD1 (6 bases). CDR1 KGHSH and CDR2 LQKENI come from the germline V gene. V lost 0 bases to trimming and J lost 5 bases, with 20 bases between them. The CDR3 has 17 residues. CDR3 in DNA: TGTGCCAGCTCACCACCGAGCTCCAGGGGTCGGTCCCACGAGCAGTACTTC. It yields the protein CASSPPSSRGRSHEQYF.

This clonotype occurred many times. The chain couples TRBV4-1 to TRBJ2-7; 7 bases align to TRBD1. Germline-derived CDR1 and CDR2 are MGHRA and YSYEKL. The CDR3 is made up of 15 amino acids. Trimming cost V 3 bases and J 4 bases; bases outside gene matches: 9. CDR3 coding DNA: TGCGCCAGCAGCCATGGCTCGAGGGGGCGGTACGAGCAGTACTTC. It is translated as CASSHGSRGRYEQYF.

This clonotype was observed many times. This chain links TRBV11-3 with TRBJ2-1, with D tentatively TRBD2 (5 bases). Looked up from germline, CDR1 is SGHNT and CDR2 is YENEEA. The CDR3 totals 12 residues. Trimming pared 3 bases from V and 9 bases from J, leaving 9 bases between. The CDR3 DNA sequence: TGTGCCAGCAGCTTTGAGGACTCTGAGCAGTTCTTC. This sequence encodes CASSFEDSEQFF.

This clonotype appeared a few times. V is TRBV7-7 and J is TRBJ2-3, with 7 nucleotides matching TRBD1. Germline CDR1 reads SSHAT; CDR2 reads FNYEAQ (reference sequence). V dropped 1 base and J dropped 1; count of bases not matched to a gene: 5. The CDR3 runs to 16 residues. This CDR3 reads CASSLGQGSGTDTQYF. The DNA for the CDR3 is TGTGCCAGCAGCTTAGGACAGGGATCGGGCACAGATACGCAGTATTTT.

The chain combines TRBV7-2 with TRBJ2-3, with TRBD2 identical over 8 bases. The CDR3 has 16 residues. Germline V gene lookup returns CDR1 SGHTA and CDR2 FQGNSA. Trimming took 1 base from V and 3 from J; bases not matched to a gene: 6. The CDR3 sequence: CASSLGGGTRTDTQYF. The CDR3 DNA follows: TGTGCCAGCAGCTTAGGAGGGGGGACTAGAACAGATACGCAGTATTTT.

The chain combines TRBV4-3 with TRBJ2-1; D is unresolved. Between the trimmed V and J ends, which lost 2 bases and 6 bases, there was a span of 2 bases. From germline, CDR1 is LGHNA and CDR2 YSLEER. This CDR3 has 11 amino acids. DNA of the CDR3: TGCGCCAGCAGCCAAAGCAATGAGCAGTTCTTC. It yields the protein CASSQSNEQFF.

The chain recombines TRBV6-2 or TRBV6-3 with TRBJ2-2; no firm D call. Germline V gene sequence: CDR1 MNHEY, CDR2 SVGEGT. V lost 8 bases and J lost 5, with 6 bases in between. The CDR3 extends over 11 amino acids. The CDR3 region is CASRITGELFF. CDR3 coding DNA: TGTGCCAGCCGAATAACCGGGGAGCTGTTTTTT.

This clonotype appeared many times. This chain links TRBV6-1 with TRBJ2-7, with a tentative D call TRBD2 (6 bases). V dropped 3 bases and J dropped 6 bases, with 12 bases sitting between them. The germline CDR1 and CDR2 sequences are MNHNS and SASEGT. The CDR3 is 13 amino acids. CDR3 sequence (DNA): TGTGCCAGCAGTGAGGGCGGGATTCCCGAGCAGTACTTC. Translated: CASSEGGIPEQYF.

This clonotype was seen ten or more times. The J gene is TRBJ2-7, the V gene TRBV20-1; 14 bases are shared with TRBD2. Trimming at V came to 0 bases and at J to 2 bases, leaving 3 bases not matched to a gene. The CDR3 runs to 16 residues. Germline V lookup: CDR1 DFQATT, CDR2 SNEGSKA (reference sequence). This CDR3 is CSARDATSGRAYEQYF. The DNA of the CDR3 is TGCAGTGCTAGAGATGCGACTAGCGGGAGGGCCTACGAGCAGTACTTC.

About this clonotype: This may stem from a read error, because a much larger clone lies one nucleotide away. This chain joins TRBV6-2 or TRBV6-3 and TRBJ1-1; D uncertain. This CDR3 spans 12 amino acids. Germline V gene data show CDR1 as MNHEY and CDR2 as SVGEGT. Trimming left V 6 bases short and J 5 bases short, with 10 bases between. This CDR3 reads CASSLLGTEAFF. In nucleotides, the CDR3 is TGTGCCAGCAGCCTCTTGGGGACTGAAGCTTTCTTT.